This TCR beta chain was sequenced in a study of blood T cell repertoires in COVID-19. Background on the study: Whether acute or convalescent, the COVID-19 samples came from the United States, Italy and Spain.

As handled by the study authors: Researchers report that nucleated cell counts were estimated from reference gene primer amplification. Measured with immunoSEQ multiplex PCR; TCRdb has only the in-frame clones, and not every one. That table supplies the V and J calls and clone size; D and trimming were determined from the DNA. The sample includes 180,000 or so clones, around four fifths of them seen just once. Sequenced input: peripheral blood. This sequence originates from a man aged 40-49 years who had recovered from COVID-19.

DNA of the CDR3: TGTGCCAGCAGTGACGGGGCCTTGGCGGGAGGATCGGATACGCAGTATTTT. As protein: CASSDGALAGGSDTQYF. The V and J genes are TRBV2 and TRBJ2-3, with 8 bases lining up with TRBD2. CDR1 SNHLY and CDR2 FYNNEI come from the germline V gene. The CDR3 length is 17 residues. J was trimmed by 6 bases and V by 3 bases; bases with no gene match: 14.